The entry that follows covers one T cell receptor (beta chain) sequence. The data were taken from a study of technical replicates of blood from four donors. Trimming at V came to 6 bases and at J to 3 bases, leaving 7 bases not matched to a gene. CDR3 length: 14 amino acids. Germline V gives CDR1 MNHEY, CDR2 SVGAGI. Sequencing used immunoSEQ multiplex PCR; TCRdb keeps in-frame clones, though not all of them. The table lists about 82,000 clones, roughly 95% of them singletons, with approximately 0.4% in the top ten. The sequence came from a human donor in good health. Source material: T cells isolated from PBMCs. V is TRBV6-5 and J is TRBJ2-7, with 8 bases fitting TRBD1. Here the CDR3 reads CASRGTGSFYEQYF. The DNA of the CDR3 is TGTGCCAGCAGGGGGACAGGTTCCTTCTACGAGCAGTACTTC.